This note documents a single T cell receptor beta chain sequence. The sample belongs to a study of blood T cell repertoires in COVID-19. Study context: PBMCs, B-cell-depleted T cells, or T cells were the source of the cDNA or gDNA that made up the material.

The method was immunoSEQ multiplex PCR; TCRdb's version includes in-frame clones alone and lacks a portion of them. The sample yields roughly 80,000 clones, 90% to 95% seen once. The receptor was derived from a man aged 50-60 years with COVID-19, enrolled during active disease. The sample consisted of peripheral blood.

The CDR3 DNA reads TGTGCCAGCAGCGTAGAGCAGGGGGCAGGCAATGAGCAGTTCTTC. As protein: CASSVEQGAGNEQFF. V and J are TRBV9 and TRBJ2-1; 8 nucleotides line up with TRBD1. This CDR3 region has 15 residues. J lost 6 bases, V lost 0 bases, and 5 bases had no gene match. The germline V gene encodes CDR1 SGDLS and CDR2 YYNGEE.